In this sample, the clone carrying this TCR beta chain turned up many times. No antigen is known for it. The sample belongs to a study of human T cells and chemical hapten exposure. For the study at large: All through the approximately 24-week study, the scalp of each patient received diphenylcyclopropenone doses weekly. A mostly female patient group had alopecia areata, totalis or universalis.

Individual cDNA molecules received unique molecular identifiers in the library. One entry per CDR3 protein results from TCRdb running MiXCR on the RACE reads. The data contain about 52,000 distinct CDR3 sequences, 9.5% to 10% of them singletons. Study results and limitations: All donors were alopecia patients, so their immunity may differ from that of healthy people.

Time point indicated: pre-sensitization, week 0. Stated treatment: therapeutic diphenylcyclopropenone sensitization with weekly scalp DPC. Someone pulled total RNA out of unfractionated whole blood. V dropped 6 bases and J dropped 0; count of bases not matched to a gene: 11. The CDR3 runs to 18 residues. Germline CDR1 reads MDHEN; CDR2 reads SYDVKM. The chain joins TRBV28 to TRBJ2-6; 7 bases are a match to TRBD1. Sequencing was performed on whole blood, taken in connection with sensitization to the hapten diphenylcyclopropenone (DPC). This TCR was recovered from a woman under 40 with alopecia areata. Some clones in this sample may be carry-over from other donors' samples. The CDR3 DNA follows: TGTGCCAGCAGCTACCTGACAGGGCCAAGCTCTGGGGCCAACGTCCTGACTTTC. Translated: CASSYLTGPSSGANVLTF.